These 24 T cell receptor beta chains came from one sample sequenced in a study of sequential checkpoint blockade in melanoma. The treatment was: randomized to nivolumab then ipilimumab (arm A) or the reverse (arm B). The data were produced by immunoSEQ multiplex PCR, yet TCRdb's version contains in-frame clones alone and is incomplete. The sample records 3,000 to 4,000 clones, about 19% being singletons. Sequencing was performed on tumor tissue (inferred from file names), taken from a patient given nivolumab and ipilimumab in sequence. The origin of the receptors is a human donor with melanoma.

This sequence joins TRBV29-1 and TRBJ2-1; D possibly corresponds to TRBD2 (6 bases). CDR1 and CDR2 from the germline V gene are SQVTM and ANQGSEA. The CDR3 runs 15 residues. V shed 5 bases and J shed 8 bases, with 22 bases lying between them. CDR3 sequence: CSVSVGGWGLDEQFF. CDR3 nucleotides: TGCAGCGTTTCGGTCGGAGGGTGGGGGTTAGATGAGCAGTTCTTC.

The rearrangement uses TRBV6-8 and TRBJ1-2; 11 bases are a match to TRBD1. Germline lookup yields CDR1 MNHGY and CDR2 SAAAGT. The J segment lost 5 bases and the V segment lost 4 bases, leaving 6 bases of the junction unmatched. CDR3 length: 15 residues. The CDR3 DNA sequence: TGTGCCAGCAGTTGGACAGGGGGCGGTTTATATGGCTACACCTTC. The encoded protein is CASSWTGGGLYGYTF.

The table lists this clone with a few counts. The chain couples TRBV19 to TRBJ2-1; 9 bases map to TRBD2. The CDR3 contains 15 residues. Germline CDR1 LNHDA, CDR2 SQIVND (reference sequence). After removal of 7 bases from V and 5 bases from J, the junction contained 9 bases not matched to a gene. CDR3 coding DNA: TGTGCCAGTAATACCCAGCTAGCGGGGAACAATGAGCAGTTCTTC. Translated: CASNTQLAGNNEQFF. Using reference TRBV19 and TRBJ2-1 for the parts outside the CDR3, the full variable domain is DGGITQSPKYLFRKEGQNVTLSCEQNLNHDAMYWYRQDPGQGLRLIYYSQIVNDFQKGDIAEGYSVSREKKESFPLTVTSAQKNPTAFYLCASNTQLAGNNEQFFGPGTRLTVL.

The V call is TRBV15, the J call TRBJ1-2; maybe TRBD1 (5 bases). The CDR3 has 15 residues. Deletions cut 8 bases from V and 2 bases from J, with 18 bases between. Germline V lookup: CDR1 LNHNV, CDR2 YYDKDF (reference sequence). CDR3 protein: CATQSAGQLNYGYTF. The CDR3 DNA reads TGTGCCACCCAATCCGCCGGACAACTAAACTATGGCTACACCTTC.

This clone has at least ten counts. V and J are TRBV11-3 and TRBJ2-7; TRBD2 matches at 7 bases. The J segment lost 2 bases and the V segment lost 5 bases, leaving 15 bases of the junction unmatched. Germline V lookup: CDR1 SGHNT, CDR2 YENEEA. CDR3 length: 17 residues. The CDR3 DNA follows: TGTGCCAGCAGCCCCCCGGGGAGGGAGTGGGCCCCCTACGAGCAGTACTTC. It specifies CASSPPGREWAPYEQYF.

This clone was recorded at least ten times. Written as DNA, the CDR3 is TGTGCCAGCAGCGGTTACCCTAGCGGGGGGGCTCAAGAGACCCAGTACTTC. Protein sequence: CASSGYPSGGAQETQYF. The rearrangement joins TRBV11-3 to TRBJ2-5; 12 bases match TRBD2. V dropped 5 bases and J dropped 2; count of bases not matched to a gene: 9. Germline V gene sequence: CDR1 SGHNT, CDR2 YENEEA. The CDR3 is 17 residues long.

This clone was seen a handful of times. In DNA form, the CDR3 reads TGTGCCAGCAGTGAGGAAGCGGGGGGCACAGATACGCAGTATTTT. Translating gives CASSEEAGGTDTQYF. The V gene is TRBV6-8, the J gene TRBJ2-3, with TRBD2 identical over 8 bases. Germline lookup yields CDR1 MNHGY and CDR2 SAAAGT. This CDR3 is 15 amino acids long. The V segment lost 5 bases and the J segment 1 base; nucleotides outside the gene matches: 5.

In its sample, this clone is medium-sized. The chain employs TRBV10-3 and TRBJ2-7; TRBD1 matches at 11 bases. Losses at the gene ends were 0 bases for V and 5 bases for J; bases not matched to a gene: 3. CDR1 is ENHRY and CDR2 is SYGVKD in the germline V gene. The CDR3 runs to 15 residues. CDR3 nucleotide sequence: TGTGCCATCAGTGAGTCGATGGACAGGGGGCACGAGCAGTACTTC. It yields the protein CAISESMDRGHEQYF.

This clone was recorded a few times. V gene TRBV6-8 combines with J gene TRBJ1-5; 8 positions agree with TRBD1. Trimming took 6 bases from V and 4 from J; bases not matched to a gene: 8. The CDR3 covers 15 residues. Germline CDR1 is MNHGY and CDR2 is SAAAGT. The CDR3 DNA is TGTGCCAGCAGGTCGACAGGGGTCATAAATCAGCCCCAGCATTTT. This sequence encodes CASRSTGVINQPQHF.

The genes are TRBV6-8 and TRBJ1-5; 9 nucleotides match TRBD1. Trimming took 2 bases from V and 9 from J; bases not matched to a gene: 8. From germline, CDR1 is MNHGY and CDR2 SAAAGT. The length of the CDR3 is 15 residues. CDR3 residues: CASSYPQQGARPQHF. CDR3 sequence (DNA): TGTGCCAGCAGTTACCCTCAACAGGGGGCAAGGCCCCAGCATTTT.

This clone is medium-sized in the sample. This CDR3 is CASSAGPYNSPLHF. For the CDR3, the DNA is TGTGCCAGCAGCGCAGGCCCCTATAATTCACCCCTCCACTTT. This chain uses TRBV6-8 with TRBJ1-6; no clear D gene. V was pared by 6 bases and J by 2 bases, with 8 bases between. This CDR3 spans 14 amino acids. Germline CDR1 and CDR2: MNHGY and SAAAGT.

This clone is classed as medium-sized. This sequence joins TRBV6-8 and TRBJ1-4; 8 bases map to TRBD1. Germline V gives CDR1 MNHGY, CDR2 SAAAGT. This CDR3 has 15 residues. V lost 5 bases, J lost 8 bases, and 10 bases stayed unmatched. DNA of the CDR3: TGTGCCAGCAGTCCTGAGCCGACAGGGGCCGAAAAACTGTTTTTT. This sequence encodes CASSPEPTGAEKLFF.

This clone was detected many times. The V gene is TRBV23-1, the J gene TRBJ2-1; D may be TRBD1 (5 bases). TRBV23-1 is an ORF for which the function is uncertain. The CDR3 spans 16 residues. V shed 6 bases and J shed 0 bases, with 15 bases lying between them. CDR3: CASSQERTPSYNEQFF. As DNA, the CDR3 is TGCGCCAGCAGCCAAGAAAGGACACCCTCCTACAATGAGCAGTTCTTC.

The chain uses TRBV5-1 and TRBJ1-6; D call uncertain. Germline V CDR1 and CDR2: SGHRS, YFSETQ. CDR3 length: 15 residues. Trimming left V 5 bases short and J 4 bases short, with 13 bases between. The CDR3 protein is CASRNEDRYNSPLHF. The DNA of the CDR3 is TGCGCCAGCAGGAATGAAGACCGGTATAATTCACCCCTCCACTTT.

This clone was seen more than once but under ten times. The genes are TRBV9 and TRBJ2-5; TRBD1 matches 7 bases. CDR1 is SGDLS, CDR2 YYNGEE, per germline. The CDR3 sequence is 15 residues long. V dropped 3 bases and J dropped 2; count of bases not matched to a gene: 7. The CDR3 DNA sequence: TGTGCCAGCAGCGACGGGACAGCACTACAAGAGACCCAGTACTTC. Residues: CASSDGTALQETQYF.

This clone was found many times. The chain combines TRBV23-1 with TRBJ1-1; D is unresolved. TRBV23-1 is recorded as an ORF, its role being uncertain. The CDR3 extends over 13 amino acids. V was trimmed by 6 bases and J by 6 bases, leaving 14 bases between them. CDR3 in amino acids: CASSLAGWSEAFF. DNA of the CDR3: TGCGCCAGCAGCTTAGCGGGTTGGTCTGAAGCTTTCTTT.

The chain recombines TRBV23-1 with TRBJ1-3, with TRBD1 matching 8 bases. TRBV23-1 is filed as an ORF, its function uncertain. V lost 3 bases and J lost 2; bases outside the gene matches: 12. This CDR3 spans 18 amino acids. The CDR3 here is CASSHRPGQGPPGNTIYF. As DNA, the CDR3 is TGCGCCAGCAGTCATCGCCCCGGACAGGGTCCCCCTGGAAACACCATATATTTT.

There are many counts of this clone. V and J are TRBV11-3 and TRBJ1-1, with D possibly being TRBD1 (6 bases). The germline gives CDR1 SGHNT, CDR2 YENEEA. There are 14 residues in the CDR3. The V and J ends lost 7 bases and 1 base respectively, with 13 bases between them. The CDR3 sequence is CASTPMGANTEAFF. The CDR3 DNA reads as TGTGCCAGCACCCCAATGGGGGCGAACACTGAAGCTTTCTTT.

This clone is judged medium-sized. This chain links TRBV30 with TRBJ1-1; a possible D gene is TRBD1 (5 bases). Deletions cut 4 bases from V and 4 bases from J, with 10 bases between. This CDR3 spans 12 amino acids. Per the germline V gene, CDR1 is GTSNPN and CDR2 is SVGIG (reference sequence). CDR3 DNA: TGTGCCTGGACTAGGGGAAGCACTGAAGCTTTCTTT. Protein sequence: CAWTRGSTEAFF.

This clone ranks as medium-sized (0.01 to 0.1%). CDR3 in DNA: TGTGCCAGCAGCGTTGGGGGCAACAAAAACAATGAGCAGTTCTTC. Residues: CASSVGGNKNNEQFF. The V gene is TRBV9, the J gene TRBJ2-1; D might be TRBD1 (6 bases). Trimming pared 2 bases from V and 5 bases from J, leaving 14 bases between. The CDR3 is 15 residues long. Germline assignment: CDR1 SGDLS and CDR2 YYNGEE. Combining the CDR3 with reference TRBV9 and TRBJ2-1 gives the whole variable domain DSGVTQTPKHLITATGQRVTLRCSPRSGDLSVYWYQQSLDQGLQFLIQYYNGEERAKGNILERFSAQQFPDLHSELNLSSLELGDSALYFCASSVGGNKNNEQFFGPGTRLTVL.

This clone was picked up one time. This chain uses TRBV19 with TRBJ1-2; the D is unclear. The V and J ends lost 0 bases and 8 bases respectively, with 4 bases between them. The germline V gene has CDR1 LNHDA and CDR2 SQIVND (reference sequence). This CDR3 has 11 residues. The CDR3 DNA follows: TGTGCCAGTAGTATAGAGGGAGGCTACACCTTC. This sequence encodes CASSIEGGYTF.

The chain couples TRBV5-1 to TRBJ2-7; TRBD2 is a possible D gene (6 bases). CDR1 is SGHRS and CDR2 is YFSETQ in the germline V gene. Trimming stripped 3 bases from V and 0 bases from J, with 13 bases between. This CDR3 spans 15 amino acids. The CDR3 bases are TGCGCCAGCAGCTCGGAGGGACCCAGCTCCTACGAGCAGTACTTC. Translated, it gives CASSSEGPSSYEQYF.

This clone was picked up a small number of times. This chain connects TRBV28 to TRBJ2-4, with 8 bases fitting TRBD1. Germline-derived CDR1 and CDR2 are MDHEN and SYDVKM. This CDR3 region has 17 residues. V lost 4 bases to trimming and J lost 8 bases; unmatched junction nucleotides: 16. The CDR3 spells CASSSRPGGPRGDIQYF. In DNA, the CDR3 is TGTGCCAGCAGTTCCCGCCCAGGGGGCCCCAGGGGTGACATTCAGTACTTC.

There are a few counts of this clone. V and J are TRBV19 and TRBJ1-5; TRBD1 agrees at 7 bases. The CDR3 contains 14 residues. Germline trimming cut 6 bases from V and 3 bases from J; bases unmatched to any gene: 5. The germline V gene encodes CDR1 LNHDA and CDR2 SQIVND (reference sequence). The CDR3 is CASRGQSYNQPQHF. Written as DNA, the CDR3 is TGTGCCAGTAGGGGACAGTCTTACAATCAGCCCCAGCATTTT.